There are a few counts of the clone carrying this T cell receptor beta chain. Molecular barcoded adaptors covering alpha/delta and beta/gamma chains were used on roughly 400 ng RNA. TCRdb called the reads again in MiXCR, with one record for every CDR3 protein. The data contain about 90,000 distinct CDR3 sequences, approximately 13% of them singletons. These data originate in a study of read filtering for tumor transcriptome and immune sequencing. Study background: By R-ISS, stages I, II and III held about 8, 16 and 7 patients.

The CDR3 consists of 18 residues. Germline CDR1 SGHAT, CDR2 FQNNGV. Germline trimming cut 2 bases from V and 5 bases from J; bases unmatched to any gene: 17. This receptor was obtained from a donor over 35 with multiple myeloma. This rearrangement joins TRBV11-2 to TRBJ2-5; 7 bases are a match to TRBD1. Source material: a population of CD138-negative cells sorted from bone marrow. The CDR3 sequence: CASSLRRQGLAIRETQYF. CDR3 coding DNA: TGTGCCAGCAGCTTACGACGACAGGGTCTGGCTATAAGGGAGACCCAGTACTTC.